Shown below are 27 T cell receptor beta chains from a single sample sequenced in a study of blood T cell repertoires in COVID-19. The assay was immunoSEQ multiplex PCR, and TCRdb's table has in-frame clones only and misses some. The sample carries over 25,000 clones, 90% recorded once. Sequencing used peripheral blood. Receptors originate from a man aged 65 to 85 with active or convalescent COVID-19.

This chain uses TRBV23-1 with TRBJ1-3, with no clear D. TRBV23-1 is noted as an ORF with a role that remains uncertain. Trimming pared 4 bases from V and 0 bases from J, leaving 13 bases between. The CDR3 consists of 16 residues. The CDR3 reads CASSPGGVSSGNTIYF. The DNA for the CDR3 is TGCGCCAGCAGTCCTGGCGGGGTGAGCTCTGGAAACACCATATATTTT.

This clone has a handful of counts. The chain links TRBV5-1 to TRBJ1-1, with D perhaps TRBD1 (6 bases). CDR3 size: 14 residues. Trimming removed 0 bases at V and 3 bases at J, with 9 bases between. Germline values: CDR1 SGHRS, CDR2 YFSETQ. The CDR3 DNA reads TGCGCCAGCAGCTTGGAACAGGGCTACACTGAAGCTTTCTTT. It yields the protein CASSLEQGYTEAFF.

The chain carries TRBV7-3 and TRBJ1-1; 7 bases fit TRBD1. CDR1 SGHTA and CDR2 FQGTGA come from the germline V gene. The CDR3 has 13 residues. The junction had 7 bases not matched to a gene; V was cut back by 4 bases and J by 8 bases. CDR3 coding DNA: TGTGCCAGCAGCTACCGAGAGGGGGCGGAAGCTTTCTTT. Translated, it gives CASSYREGAEAFF.

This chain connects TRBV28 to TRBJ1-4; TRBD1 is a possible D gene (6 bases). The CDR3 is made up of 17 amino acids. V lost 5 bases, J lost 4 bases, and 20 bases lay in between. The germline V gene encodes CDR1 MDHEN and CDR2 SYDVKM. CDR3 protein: CASSRGWGRGINEKLFF. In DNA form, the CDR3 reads TGTGCCAGCAGTAGGGGGTGGGGCAGAGGGATTAATGAAAAACTGTTTTTT. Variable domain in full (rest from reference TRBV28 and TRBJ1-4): DVKVTQSSRYLVKRTGEKVFLECVQDMDHENMFWYRQDPGLGLRLIYFSYDVKMKEKGDIPEGYSVSREKKERFSLILESASTNQTSMYLCASSRGWGRGINEKLFFGSGTQLSVL.

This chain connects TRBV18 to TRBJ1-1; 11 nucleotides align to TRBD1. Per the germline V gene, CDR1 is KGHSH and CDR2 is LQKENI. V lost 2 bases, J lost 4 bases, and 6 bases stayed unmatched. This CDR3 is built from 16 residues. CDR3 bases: TGTGCCAGCTCACCAAGGACAGGGGGCTCTGGCACTGAAGCTTTCTTT. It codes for CASSPRTGGSGTEAFF.

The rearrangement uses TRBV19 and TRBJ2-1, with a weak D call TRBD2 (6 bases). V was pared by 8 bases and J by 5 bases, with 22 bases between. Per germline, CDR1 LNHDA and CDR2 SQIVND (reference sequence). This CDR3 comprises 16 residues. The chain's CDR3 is CASASVVAVSDNEQFF. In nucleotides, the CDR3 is TGTGCCAGTGCCTCGGTGGTAGCGGTTTCAGACAATGAGCAGTTCTTC.

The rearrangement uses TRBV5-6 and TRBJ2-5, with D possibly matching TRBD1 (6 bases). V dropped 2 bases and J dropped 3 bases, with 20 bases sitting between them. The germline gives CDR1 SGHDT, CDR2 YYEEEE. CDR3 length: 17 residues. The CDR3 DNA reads TGTGCCAGCAGCTTTTTTGGGCTCTGGACAGAGAAAGAGACCCAGTACTTC. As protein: CASSFFGLWTEKETQYF.

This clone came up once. The CDR3 DNA sequence: TGCGCCAGCAGCTTGGGCCACAGTTCAGGGGGCAATCAGCCCCAGCATTTT. It encodes CASSLGHSSGGNQPQHF. This sequence joins TRBV5-1 and TRBJ1-5, with TRBD1 as a possible D gene (6 bases). The CDR3 contains 17 residues. Germline CDR1 reads SGHRS; CDR2 reads YFSETQ. Trimming pared 0 bases from V and 2 bases from J, leaving 15 bases between.

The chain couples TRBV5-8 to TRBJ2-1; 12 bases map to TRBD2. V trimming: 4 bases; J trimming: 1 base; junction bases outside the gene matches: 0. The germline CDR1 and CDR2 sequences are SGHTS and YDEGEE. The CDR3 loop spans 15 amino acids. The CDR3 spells CASSTSGRSYNEQFF. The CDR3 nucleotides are TGTGCCAGCAGCACTAGCGGGAGGTCCTACAATGAGCAGTTCTTC.

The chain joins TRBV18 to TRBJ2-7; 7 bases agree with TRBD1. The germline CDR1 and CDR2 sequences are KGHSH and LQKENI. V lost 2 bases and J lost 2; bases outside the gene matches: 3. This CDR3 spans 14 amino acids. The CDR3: CASSPETGPYEQYF. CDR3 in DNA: TGTGCCAGCTCACCAGAGACAGGGCCCTACGAGCAGTACTTC.

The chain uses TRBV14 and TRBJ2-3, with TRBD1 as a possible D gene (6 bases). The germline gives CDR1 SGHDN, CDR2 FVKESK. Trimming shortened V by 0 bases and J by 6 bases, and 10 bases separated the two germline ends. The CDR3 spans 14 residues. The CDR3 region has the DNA TGTGCCAGCAGCCAAGATTATCAGGGGGATACGCAGTATTTT. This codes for CASSQDYQGDTQYF.

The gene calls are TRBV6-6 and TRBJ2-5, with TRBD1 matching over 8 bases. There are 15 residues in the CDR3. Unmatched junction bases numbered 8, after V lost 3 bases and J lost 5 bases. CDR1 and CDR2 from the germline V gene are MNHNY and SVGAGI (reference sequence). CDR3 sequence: CASSYTRQGQETQYF. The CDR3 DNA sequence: TGTGCCAGCAGTTATACCCGACAGGGGCAGGAGACCCAGTACTTC.

The CDR3 DNA reads as TGTGCCAGCTCACCACTAGCCCGGACAGACTATGGCTACACCTTC. Protein: CASSPLARTDYGYTF. V is TRBV18 and J is TRBJ1-2, with TRBD1 as a possible D gene (6 bases). Looked up from germline, CDR1 is KGHSH and CDR2 is LQKENI. Deletions cut 1 base from V and 3 bases from J, with 12 bases between. The CDR3 spans 15 residues.

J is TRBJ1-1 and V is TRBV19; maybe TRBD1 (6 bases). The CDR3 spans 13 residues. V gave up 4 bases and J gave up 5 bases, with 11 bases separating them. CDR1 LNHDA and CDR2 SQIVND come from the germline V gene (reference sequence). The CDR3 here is CASSTYRVTEAFF. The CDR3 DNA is TGTGCCAGTAGTACATACAGGGTTACTGAAGCTTTCTTT.

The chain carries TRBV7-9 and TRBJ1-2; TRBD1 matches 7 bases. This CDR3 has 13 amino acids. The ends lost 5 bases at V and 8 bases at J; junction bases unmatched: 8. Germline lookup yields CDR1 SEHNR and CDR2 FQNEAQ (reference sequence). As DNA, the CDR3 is TGTGCCAGCAGCGTTCAGGGGGTTGGCGGCTACACCTTC. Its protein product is CASSVQGVGGYTF.

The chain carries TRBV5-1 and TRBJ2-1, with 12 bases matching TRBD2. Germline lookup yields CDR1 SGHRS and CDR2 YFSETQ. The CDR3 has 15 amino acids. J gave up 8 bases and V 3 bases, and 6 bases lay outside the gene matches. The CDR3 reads CASSWTSGDGHEQFF. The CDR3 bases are TGCGCCAGCAGCTGGACTAGCGGGGATGGACATGAGCAGTTCTTC.

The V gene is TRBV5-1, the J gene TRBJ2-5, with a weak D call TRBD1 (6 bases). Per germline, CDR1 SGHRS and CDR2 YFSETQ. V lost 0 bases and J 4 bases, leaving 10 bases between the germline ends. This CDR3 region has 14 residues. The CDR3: CASSLDRVGETQYF. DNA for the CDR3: TGCGCCAGCAGCTTGGACAGGGTAGGAGAGACCCAGTACTTC. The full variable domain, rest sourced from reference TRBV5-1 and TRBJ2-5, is KAGVTQTPRYLIKTRGQQVTLSCSPISGHRSVSWYQQTPGQGLQFLFEYFSETQRNKGNFPGRFSGRQFSNSRSEMNVSTLELGDSALYLCASSLDRVGETQYFGPGTRLLVL.

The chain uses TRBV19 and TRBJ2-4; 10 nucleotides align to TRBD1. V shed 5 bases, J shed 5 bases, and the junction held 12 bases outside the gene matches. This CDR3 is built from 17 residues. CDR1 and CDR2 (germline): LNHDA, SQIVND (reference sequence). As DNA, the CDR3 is TGTGCCAGTAGTCCGGGACAGGGGCACAATCCCCAAAACATTCAGTACTTC. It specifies CASSPGQGHNPQNIQYF.

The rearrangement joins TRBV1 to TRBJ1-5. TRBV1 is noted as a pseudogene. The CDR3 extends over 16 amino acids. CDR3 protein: CTSSQDPGGPSGPQHF. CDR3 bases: TGCACCAGCAGCCAAGATCCCGGCGGTCCCAGCGGGCCCCAGCATTTT.

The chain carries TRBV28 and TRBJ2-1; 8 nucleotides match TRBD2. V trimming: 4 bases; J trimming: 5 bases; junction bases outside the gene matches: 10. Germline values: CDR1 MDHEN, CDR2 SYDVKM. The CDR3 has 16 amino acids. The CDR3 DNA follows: TGTGCCAGCAGTTCCCTAAGCGGGAGCACCCACAATGAGCAGTTCTTC. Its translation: CASSSLSGSTHNEQFF.

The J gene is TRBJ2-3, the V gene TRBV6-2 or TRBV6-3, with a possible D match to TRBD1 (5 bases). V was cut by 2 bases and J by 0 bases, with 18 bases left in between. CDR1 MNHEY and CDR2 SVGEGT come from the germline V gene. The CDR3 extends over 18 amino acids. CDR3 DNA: TGTGCCAGCAGTTACAGGCAGGGAAGAGATTATAGCACAGATACGCAGTATTTT. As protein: CASSYRQGRDYSTDTQYF.

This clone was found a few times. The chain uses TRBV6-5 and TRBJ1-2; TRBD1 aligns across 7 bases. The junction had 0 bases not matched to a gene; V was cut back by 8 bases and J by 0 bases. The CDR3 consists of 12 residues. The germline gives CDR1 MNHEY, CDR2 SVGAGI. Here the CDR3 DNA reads TGTGCCAGCGGGACAGCTAACTATGGCTACACCTTC. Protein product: CASGTANYGYTF.

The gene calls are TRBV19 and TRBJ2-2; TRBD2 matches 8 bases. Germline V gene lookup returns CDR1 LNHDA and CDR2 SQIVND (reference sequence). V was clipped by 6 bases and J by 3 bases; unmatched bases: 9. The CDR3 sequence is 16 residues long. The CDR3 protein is CASRISGRLDTGELFF. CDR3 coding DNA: TGTGCCAGTAGGATAAGCGGGAGACTGGACACCGGGGAGCTGTTTTTT.

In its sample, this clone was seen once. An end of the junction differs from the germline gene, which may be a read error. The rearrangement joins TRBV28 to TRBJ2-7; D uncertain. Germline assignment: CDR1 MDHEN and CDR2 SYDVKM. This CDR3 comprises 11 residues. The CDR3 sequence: CASSSRFSELF. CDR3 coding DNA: TGTGCCAGCAGTTCCAGATTCTCGGAGCTTTTC.

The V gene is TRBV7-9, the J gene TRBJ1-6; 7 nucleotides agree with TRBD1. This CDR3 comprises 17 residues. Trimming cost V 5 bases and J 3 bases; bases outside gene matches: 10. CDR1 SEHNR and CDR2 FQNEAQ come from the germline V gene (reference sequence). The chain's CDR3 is CASSLIGGQDYNSPLHF. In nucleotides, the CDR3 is TGTGCCAGCAGCCTCATTGGAGGACAGGACTATAATTCACCCCTCCACTTT.

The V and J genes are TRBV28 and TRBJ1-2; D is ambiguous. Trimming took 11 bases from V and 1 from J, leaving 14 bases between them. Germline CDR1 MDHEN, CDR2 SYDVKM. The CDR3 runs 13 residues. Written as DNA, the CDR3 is TGTGCCTCTAACAGCCTTTTTAACTATGGCTACACCTTC. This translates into CASNSLFNYGYTF.

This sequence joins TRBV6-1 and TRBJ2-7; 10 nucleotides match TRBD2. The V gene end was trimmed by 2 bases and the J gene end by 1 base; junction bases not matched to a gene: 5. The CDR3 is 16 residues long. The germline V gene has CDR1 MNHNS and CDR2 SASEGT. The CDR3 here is CASSESGGAGSYEQYF. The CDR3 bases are TGTGCCAGCAGTGAAAGCGGGGGGGCCGGGTCCTACGAGCAGTACTTC.